The present T cell receptor beta chain was sequenced within a study of T cell changes during pregnancy in multiple sclerosis. V lost 1 base and J lost 8, with 17 bases in between. The length of the CDR3 is 15 residues. CDR1 is KGHSH and CDR2 is LQKENI in the germline V gene. Profiling relied on immunoSEQ multiplex PCR, and the TCRdb table lists in-frame clones only, not all of them. The sample consists of just over 50,000 clones, 94% of them appearing once. The TCR sequence derives from a female donor with multiple sclerosis, enrolled in a pregnancy study. The chain joins TRBV18 to TRBJ1-2; weak D call: TRBD1 (5 bases). The source was CD4+ T cells from peripheral blood mononuclear cells, collected in the second trimester of pregnancy. DNA of the CDR3: TGTGCCAGCTCACCACTATCGGCGCGGGACGACGGCTACACCTTC. Encoded protein: CASSPLSARDDGYTF.